The 12 T cell receptor beta chains reported below all come from one sample, sequenced in a study of cytomegalovirus exposure and HLA in healthy donors. The PCR used 60 Vbeta and 13 Jbeta primers. Method: immunoSEQ multiplex PCR; TCRdb's copy keeps in-frame clones and lacks some. The sample lists more than 85,000 clones, over 60% occurring once. The sequencing sample was made of PBMCs. Receptor source: a middle-aged man in good health and CMV-seropositive.

In its sample, this clone was seen once. CDR3 bases: TGTGCCAGCAGCCAAGGACAGGGCACAGATACGCAGTATTTT. The encoded protein is CASSQGQGTDTQYF. The rearrangement links TRBV28 to TRBJ2-3, with 7 bases aligning to TRBD1. V was pared by 6 bases and J by 1 base, with 4 bases of the junction left unmatched. The CDR3 consists of 14 residues. The germline V gene has CDR1 MDHEN and CDR2 SYDVKM. Supplemented by reference TRBV28 and TRBJ2-3, the full variable domain reads DVKVTQSSRYLVKRTGEKVFLECVQDMDHENMFWYRQDPGLGLRLIYFSYDVKMKEKGDIPEGYSVSREKKERFSLILESASTNQTSMYLCASSQGQGTDTQYFGPGTRLTVL.

The genes are TRBV2 and TRBJ1-2; D unclear. V was clipped by 4 bases and J by 2 bases, with 8 bases between them. The CDR3 has 13 residues. From germline, CDR1 is SNHLY and CDR2 FYNNEI. Here the CDR3 DNA reads TGTGCCAGCAGTGCACCAGGAAACTATGGCTACACCTTC. Encoded protein: CASSAPGNYGYTF.

CDR3 amino acids: CSVPSILIVGQLRETQYF. The CDR3 bases are TGCAGCGTTCCCTCAATCCTTATCGTGGGACAGTTAAGGGAGACCCAGTACTTC. The chain has TRBV29-1 and TRBJ2-5, with TRBD1 matching 7 bases. The CDR3 runs 18 residues. V lost 5 bases and J lost 5; bases outside the gene matches: 23. The germline V gene has CDR1 SQVTM and CDR2 ANQGSEA.

The chain has TRBV28 and TRBJ1-2; a possible D gene is TRBD1 (5 bases). Germline CDR1 is MDHEN and CDR2 is SYDVKM. The V and J ends lost 4 bases and 5 bases respectively, with 14 bases between them. The CDR3 contains 14 residues. The CDR3 DNA follows: TGTGCCAGCAGTTGGCGGGACCCGATTTATGGCTACACCTTC. Its protein product is CASSWRDPIYGYTF.

V is TRBV6-6 and J is TRBJ2-2, with D possibly TRBD2 on 5 matching bases. Germline-derived CDR1 and CDR2 are MNHNY and SVGAGI (reference sequence). The CDR3 has 14 amino acids. V was pared by 7 bases and J by 5 bases, with 14 bases between. The CDR3 protein is CASKRDKNTGELFF. As DNA, the CDR3 is TGTGCCAGCAAGAGGGATAAGAATACCGGGGAGCTGTTTTTT.

The genes are TRBV5-3 and TRBJ2-5; 8 nucleotides align to TRBD2. TRBV5-3 is noted as an ORF with a role that remains uncertain. The CDR3 extends over 17 amino acids. V gave up 0 bases and J gave up 5 bases; unmatched junction bases: 12. The CDR3 region is CARSLAGGLGARETQYF. The CDR3 DNA reads TGTGCCAGAAGCTTGGCCGGGGGACTAGGGGCGAGGGAGACCCAGTACTTC.

J is TRBJ2-7 and V is TRBV4-3, with D possibly matching TRBD1 (5 bases). This CDR3 comprises 15 residues. Trimming shortened V by 4 bases and J by 3 bases, and 16 bases separated the two germline ends. Germline-derived CDR1 and CDR2 are LGHNA and YSLEER. Written as DNA, the CDR3 is TGCGCCAGCAGCCTAACCAGGGCAGGGATCTACGAGCAGTACTTC. Its translation is CASSLTRAGIYEQYF.

This clone has only one observation. This same CDR3 is encoded by further DNA sequences in the sample. The J gene is TRBJ1-4, the V gene TRBV7-9; 8 nucleotides match TRBD1. The V segment lost 3 bases and the J segment 3 bases; nucleotides outside the gene matches: 3. CDR3 length: 15 amino acids. The germline gives CDR1 SEHNR, CDR2 FQNEAQ (reference sequence). CDR3 nucleotide sequence: TGTGCCAGCAGCTTGGACAGGGTTGCTAATGAAAAACTGTTTTTT. Translating it yields CASSLDRVANEKLFF.

This chain links TRBV14 with TRBJ1-6; 10 bases align to TRBD1. Germline values: CDR1 SGHDN, CDR2 FVKESK. The CDR3 spans 15 residues. The V and J ends lost 1 base and 13 bases, in that order; junction bases with no gene match: 7. CDR3 sequence: CASSQGGQGIKPLHF. In nucleotides, the CDR3 is TGTGCCAGCAGCCAAGGGGGACAGGGGATCAAGCCCCTCCACTTT.

This clone was found a few times. The genes are TRBV7-2 and TRBJ1-2, with a weak D call TRBD1 (5 bases). The CDR3 length is 15 residues. V was clipped by 1 base and J by 3 bases, with 12 bases between them. Germline lookup yields CDR1 SGHTA and CDR2 FQGNSA. CDR3 in amino acids: CASSLGVAGHYGYTF. The CDR3 DNA follows: TGTGCCAGCAGCTTAGGAGTGGCGGGGCACTATGGCTACACCTTC.

This chain joins TRBV11-3 and TRBJ2-2; D is uncertain. Looked up from germline, CDR1 is SGHNT and CDR2 is YENEEA. CDR3 size: 12 residues. The germline V and J ends were trimmed by 2 bases and 5 bases, with 3 bases remaining between them. DNA of the CDR3: TGTGCCAGCAGCTTATCAACCGGGGAGCTGTTTTTT. It translates to CASSLSTGELFF.

This clone was observed a few times. This chain uses TRBV7-6 with TRBJ2-2; 10 nucleotides align to TRBD1. With 5 bases clipped from V and 3 bases from J, the junction kept 9 bases outside the gene matches. This CDR3 contains 17 residues. Germline V gene sequence: CDR1 SGHVS, CDR2 FNYEAQ. CDR3 coding DNA: TGTGCCAGCAGCGTAGGAGTGGGGACAGGGGACACCGGGGAGCTGTTTTTT. Translating gives CASSVGVGTGDTGELFF.